This T cell receptor (beta chain) was sequenced during a study of early T cells in non-severe SARS-CoV-2 infection. Across the study: Unpaired chains resulted from sequencing bulk RNA of unsorted whole blood. General study points: Matching against VDJdb likely underestimated virus-specific expansions, favoring anti-spike CD8.

Separate cDNA molecules each had unique molecular identifiers attached to them. TCRdb re-called the 5' RACE reads through MiXCR, storing one row per CDR3 protein. The sample holds tens of thousands of distinct CDR3 sequences; approximately 9.7% are singletons and the top ten take 20%. The CDR3 is 13 residues long. Between the trimmed V and J ends, which lost 3 bases and 7 bases, there was a span of 10 bases. Turning to this clonotype: Antigen specificity is unknown.

The source of this sequence is an adult who was a healthcare worker with PCR-confirmed SARS-CoV-2 infection or an uninfected control (not recorded which). The sample was whole blood. This rearrangement joins TRBV12-3 or TRBV12-4 to TRBJ1-5; D remains ambiguous. The CDR3 loop is CASSFVGDQPQHF. For the CDR3, the DNA is TGTGCCAGCAGTTTTGTGGGTGACCAGCCCCAGCATTTT.